The present entry profiles one TCR beta chain with its context. This clone was seen more than once but under ten times. No antigen is known for it. No base quality information exists; no much larger clone differs at one position. This record belongs to a study of neoadjuvant anti-PD-1 for oral cavity cancer (dated by TCRdb to 2020 to 2023). Regarding the study in general: Before curative-intent surgical resection, most patients were given three to four biweekly doses of nivolumab at 3 mg/kg. A fourth nivolumab dose was given around day 43 to patients without progression, and definitive surgical resection was performed in those patients on days 50-56. Responders were defined as patients with complete response, partial response or stable disease by RECIST 1.1; non-responders were defined as patients with progression. An approximately 32% response rate was observed in the parent correlative cohort, in which about a dozen patients were included. Here is what the overall study found, with its caveats: The TCR analyses had only three patients in each response group, and the authors called for validation in larger cohorts. Within PBMCs, T cell clonality (Gini index) was significantly higher in non-responders than responders after neoadjuvant nivolumab. A higher pretreatment blood Treg/Th17 ratio correlated with both higher pretreatment blood TCRbeta clonality and lower post-treatment tumor TCRbeta clonality.

For deep sequencing, each PBMC sample was run in six replicates, with libraries mostly built from 400 to 550 ng of input genomic DNA. The immunoSEQ hsTCRbeta kit was used to prepare TCRbeta libraries, following the manufacturer's instructions. The finished libraries were brought together in one pool at approximately 3 nM, which was then read using an Illumina NovaSeq 6000 S4 flow cell. The source study handled its data this way. Raw data preprocessing and quality control were performed with the immunoSEQ Analyzer. The analysis was restricted to productive rearrangements, with each unique CDR3 amino acid sequence defining a clonotype. Repertoire clonality was estimated as the Gini-Simpson index, computed with the R package tcR. Gini indices were compared with Student's t test, and associations with tumor size change were assessed by Pearson correlation. TCRdb mirrors the immuneACCESS table, restricted to in-frame sequences. Some clones are absent from its copies; in checked studies, under half trace to an unresolved V gene, and the reason for the others is unknown. V and J calls and clone size are copied from that table; D and trimming were computed from the DNA. This sample has about 72,000 clones in its table, and around 83% of those were observed once. 3% to 3.5% of the sample is held by the ten biggest clonotypes.

The trim is 9 bases for V and 5 bases for J, with a gap of 7 bases between the germline ends. From cysteine to phenylalanine, the CDR3 is 10 amino acids long. The retained sequence is limited to the CDR3, 30 bases, with the frame set at the first base. CDR1 and CDR2 were assigned from the germline V gene (reference sequence) as WNHNN and SYGVQD. The label giving this sample's time point can be read as: before neoadjuvant nivolumab. None of the patients had received prior systemic or radiation treatment, and all were newly diagnosed with stage II-IVA oral cavity squamous cell carcinoma. The cohort was made up of patients with locally advanced, HPV-negative oral cavity squamous cell carcinoma. No culture maintenance or expansion was done, as the peripheral blood mononuclear cells went straight to analysis. Samples came from a longitudinal correlative study of a single-arm phase II trial of neoadjuvant nivolumab in oral cavity squamous cell carcinoma. Subject-matched pre- and post-treatment PBMCs and tumors from three responders and three non-responders underwent genomic DNA-based TCRbeta sequencing. Peripheral blood mononuclear cells were collected before nivolumab treatment and were collected again after treatment, at the time of surgery. The Maxwell RSC DNA from Cells kit was used to extract genomic DNA from PBMCs.

Sequences were derived from PBMCs, sampled before nivolumab (anti-PD-1) treatment. The chain is assembled from TRBV10-1 and TRBJ1-2; no D gene call is confident. This clonotype was sampled from a person aged 40-85 years with oral cavity squamous cell carcinoma. The DNA sequence follows: TGCGCCAGACACCCTTATGGCTACACCTTC. Translated, it reads CARHPYGYTF.